Listed below are T cell receptor beta chains from one sample, sequenced in a study of T-cell reconstitution after alpha-beta-depleted transplantation in children. TCRdb re-called the PCR reads with MiXCR, one entry per CDR3 protein. The repertoire holds about 300,000 distinct CDR3 sequences, with 10% as singletons. The sample here was PBMCs, taken before TCRalphabeta/CD19-depleted stem cell transplant. The source of these receptors is a boy in the first two years of life with acute myeloid leukemia, due to receive a stem cell transplant. CDR3s include the opening cysteine and the closing phenylalanine or tryptophan.

j_call v_call cdr3_aa
TRBJ2-4 TRBV11-2 CASSLRGGLAKNIQYF
TRBJ2-1 TRBV20-1 CSAPGTDTYNEQFF
TRBJ2-7 TRBV7-2 CASSPIGVGYEQYF
TRBJ2-7 TRBV7-8 CASSVPGTSGEQYF
TRBJ2-5 TRBV15 CATSRDIDTPGAQETQYF
TRBJ2-1 TRBV6-5 CASSYVRGRGEQFF
TRBJ1-6 TRBV28 CASSRGQSNSPLHF
TRBJ2-2 TRBV24-1 CATSDFGSTGELFF
TRBJ1-4 TRBV28 CASSAGINEKLFF
TRBJ2-2 TRBV25-1 CASSESTFTGELFF
TRBJ2-1 TRBV27 CASRLLAVSSYNEQFF
TRBJ1-4 TRBV5-1 CASSLQGNEKLFF
TRBJ2-7 TRBV28 CASSPPSGRSYEQYF
TRBJ2-5 TRBV7-2 CASSSIAGSYQETQYF
TRBJ2-3 TRBV11-2 CASSSRDWVGLGVRHPQYF
TRBJ1-1 TRBV5-1 CASSLGEGEAFF
TRBJ2-2 TRBV7-3 CASSWTPNTGELFF
TRBJ2-1 TRBV2 CASSWTSGGIPYNEQFF